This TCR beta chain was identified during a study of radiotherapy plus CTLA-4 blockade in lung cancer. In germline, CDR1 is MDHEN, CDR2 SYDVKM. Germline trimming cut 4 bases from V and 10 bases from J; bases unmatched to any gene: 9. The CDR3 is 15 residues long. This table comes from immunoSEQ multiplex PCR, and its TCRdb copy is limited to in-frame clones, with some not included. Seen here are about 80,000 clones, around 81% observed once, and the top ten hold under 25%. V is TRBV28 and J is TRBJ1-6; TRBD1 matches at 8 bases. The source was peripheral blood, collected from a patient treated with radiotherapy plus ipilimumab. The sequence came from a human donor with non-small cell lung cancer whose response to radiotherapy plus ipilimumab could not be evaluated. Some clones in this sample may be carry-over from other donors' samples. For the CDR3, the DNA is TGTGCCAGCAGTTCCCCCGGGACAGGTGGCTCACCCCTCCACTTT. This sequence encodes CASSSPGTGGSPLHF.